The rows below give T cell receptor beta chains drawn from one sample of a study of T cells after yellow fever vaccination. From the 5' RACE reads, TCRdb called clonotypes with MiXCR, one entry per CDR3 protein. The data hold roughly 100,000 distinct CDR3 sequences, with about 8.8% observed a single time. The source material was CD8+ T cells not binding an NS4B(214-222) dextramer, sorted from PBMCs, sampled around 14 days after the first yellow fever vaccination. The receptor source for this set is a man between 18 and 29 years old who received the YFV17D yellow fever vaccine. Both conserved end residues are trimmed from each CDR3. The size entry is marked missing in some rows and otherwise reads once, few, many or a size class.

V | size | CDR3
TRBV5-1 | few | ASSLDGLDEQF
TRBV20-1 | . | SARTGIYNEQF
TRBV19 | few | AGWDRENYGYT
TRBV5-1 | . | ASSLEGTVNTEAF
TRBV12-3/TRBV12-4 | many | ASSLVAGVTNTGELF
TRBV7-9 | . | ASSLADRETYGYT
TRBV12-3/TRBV12-4 | many | ASSRGNTEAF
TRBV2 | few | ASAGVTEAF
TRBV24-1 | . | ATSVSRFPDTQY
TRBV28 | few | ASRKPLGNSPLH
TRBV5-5 | . | ASSLEWGRTGELF
TRBV20-1 | many | SARDGGGTIY
TRBV6-6 | few | ASWGNEQY
TRBV7-2 | few | ASSLDPDYSNQPQH
TRBV9 | . | ASNQGQGKLEQY
TRBV20-1 | . | SASLLPSTDTQY
TRBV12-3/TRBV12-4 | few | ASTDSATNEKLF
TRBV5-1 | few | ASSVWGGPTDTQY
TRBV5-1 | . | ASSLAGMGNEQY
TRBV4-3 | few | ASSQDRAVFLEAF
TRBV29-1 | few | SVPDRGGETQY
TRBV4-1 | . | ASSQVQTQPQH